Each of the 15 T cell receptor beta chains below was sequenced from the same sample in a study of blood T cell repertoires in COVID-19. Measured with immunoSEQ multiplex PCR; TCRdb has only the in-frame clones, and not every one. Found here are roughly 260,000 clones, 91% of them singletons; the top ten hold approximately 2.6%. Sequenced: peripheral blood. The source is a person under 30 with COVID-19, enrolled during active disease.

This clone came up once. In DNA, the CDR3 is TGTGCCAGCAGTTTTCTCGGGGTTACGGCGGGGGCCAACGTCCTGACTTTC. Protein product: CASSFLGVTAGANVLTF. The rearrangement links TRBV27 to TRBJ2-6; TRBD2 might be the D (5 bases). Between the trimmed V and J ends, which lost 3 bases and 4 bases, there was a span of 16 bases. The CDR3 loop spans 17 amino acids. Germline assignment: CDR1 MNHEY and CDR2 SMNVEV (reference sequence). Together with reference TRBV27 and TRBJ2-6, the CDR3 gives the full variable domain: EAQVTQNPRYLITVTGKKLTVTCSQNMNHEYMSWYRQDPGLGLRQIYYSMNVEVTDKGDVPEGYKVSRKEKRNFPLILESPSPNQTSLYFCASSFLGVTAGANVLTFGAGSRLTVL.

The rearrangement links TRBV2 to TRBJ2-7; D is undetermined. The CDR3 contains 15 residues. Deletions cut 0 bases from V and 6 bases from J, with 15 bases between. CDR1 and CDR2 from the germline V gene are SNHLY and FYNNEI. The CDR3 reads CASSEAPHRSGEQYF. The DNA of the CDR3 is TGTGCCAGCAGTGAAGCGCCCCACCGCTCGGGCGAGCAGTACTTC.

The chain employs TRBV7-9 and TRBJ2-1; no definite D call. The germline V gene has CDR1 SEHNR and CDR2 FQNEAQ (reference sequence). Trimming removed 1 base from V and 7 bases from J, with 8 bases in between. The CDR3 totals 13 residues. The CDR3 region is CASSLGASNEQFF. CDR3 DNA sequence: TGTGCCAGCAGCTTAGGGGCCTCTAATGAGCAGTTCTTC.

The chain couples TRBV24-1 to TRBJ2-7; 7 bases are a match to TRBD1. CDR3 size: 17 residues. J gave up 2 bases and V 1 base, and 10 bases lay outside the gene matches. Germline CDR1 KGHDR, CDR2 SFDVKD. Written as DNA, the CDR3 is TGTGCCACCAGTGATTTCAAGCAAGAACAGGGGACCTACGAGCAGTACTTC. Its translation: CATSDFKQEQGTYEQYF.

This clone came up once. This sample also contains other DNA sequences that code for the same CDR3. V is TRBV6-4 and J is TRBJ2-3, with D possibly TRBD2 on 7 matching bases. This CDR3 region has 15 residues. Deletions cut 0 bases from V and 6 bases from J, with 13 bases between. In germline, CDR1 is MRHNA, CDR2 SNTAGT. The CDR3 nucleotides read TGTGCCAGCAGTGACTCGACGGGGGGCGCGGATACGCAGTATTTT. It codes for CASSDSTGGADTQYF.

V usage is TRBV5-5 and J usage is TRBJ2-3, with D perhaps TRBD1 (6 bases). Trimming pared 0 bases from V and 5 bases from J, leaving 10 bases between. The CDR3 covers 14 residues. In germline, CDR1 is SGHKS, CDR2 YYEKEE (reference sequence). In DNA form, the CDR3 reads TGTGCCAGCAGCTTGGTTTGGGGGCGAGATACGCAGTATTTT. Its translation: CASSLVWGRDTQYF.

The chain employs TRBV20-1 and TRBJ1-5, with D perhaps TRBD1 (6 bases). V dropped 3 bases and J dropped 1 base, with 13 bases sitting between them. CDR1 and CDR2 from the germline V gene are DFQATT and SNEGSKA (reference sequence). This CDR3 comprises 15 residues. In DNA, the CDR3 is TGCAGTGCTAGTGAGCAGGGGTGGAGCAATCAGCCCCAGCATTTT. The encoded protein is CSASEQGWSNQPQHF.

The chain couples TRBV4-2 to TRBJ1-3; D uncertain. CDR1 and CDR2 (germline): LGHNA, YNFKEQ. This CDR3 is built from 14 residues. V lost 0 bases and J 11 bases, leaving 14 bases between the germline ends. CDR3 nucleotide sequence: TGTGCCAGCAGCCAAGACGAGGGCTTTAACGCCATATATTTT. Translating it yields CASSQDEGFNAIYF.

This clone was seen once. The chain carries TRBV7-3 and TRBJ2-5; 7 bases are a match to TRBD2. The CDR3 runs 15 residues. The germline V gene encodes CDR1 SGHTA and CDR2 FQGTGA. With 2 bases clipped from V and 4 bases from J, the junction kept 7 bases outside the gene matches. The CDR3 here is CASSLWAGERETQYF. Here the CDR3 DNA reads TGTGCCAGCAGCTTATGGGCGGGAGAGCGAGAGACCCAGTACTTC.

The chain carries TRBV14 and TRBJ2-5; D unresolved. Germline V gene lookup returns CDR1 SGHDN and CDR2 FVKESK. Deletions cut 1 base from V and 1 base from J, with 10 bases between. The CDR3 is 15 amino acids. CDR3 sequence (DNA): TGTGCCAGCAGCCAAGGAGTCTATCTCCAAGAGACCCAGTACTTC. Amino acids: CASSQGVYLQETQYF.

The rearrangement links TRBV29-1 to TRBJ2-3; tentatively, D is TRBD1 (8 bases). Germline V gene lookup returns CDR1 SQVTM and CDR2 ANQGSEA. Trimming pared 7 bases from V and 3 bases from J, leaving 17 bases between. This CDR3 is 14 amino acids long. The CDR3 loop reads CSAIDRGGTDTQYF. In DNA form, the CDR3 reads TGCAGCGCTATCGACAGGGGAGGGACAGATACGCAGTATTTT.

The V gene is TRBV10-3, the J gene TRBJ2-7; TRBD2 agrees at 10 bases. CDR3 length: 13 amino acids. V dropped 8 bases and J dropped 2; count of bases not matched to a gene: 3. CDR1 and CDR2 from the germline V gene are ENHRY and SYGVKD. The CDR3 reads CAIGTSDTYEQYF. CDR3 coding DNA: TGTGCCATCGGGACTAGCGATACCTACGAGCAGTACTTC.

J is TRBJ2-3 and V is TRBV27, with 9 nucleotides matching TRBD1. V dropped 0 bases and J dropped 2; count of bases not matched to a gene: 3. The CDR3 is 16 amino acids. Germline V lookup: CDR1 MNHEY, CDR2 SMNVEV (reference sequence). CDR3 protein: CASSLSRDRVTDTQYF. The CDR3 bases are TGTGCCAGCAGTTTATCTAGGGACAGGGTCACAGATACGCAGTATTTT.

V usage is TRBV4-3 and J usage is TRBJ1-5, with D unclear. The CDR3 is 17 residues long. CDR1 is LGHNA and CDR2 is YSLEER in the germline V gene. Trimming shortened V by 0 bases and J by 2 bases, and 14 bases separated the two germline ends. This CDR3 is CASSQDVNGGGNQPQHF. In DNA, the CDR3 is TGCGCCAGCAGCCAAGATGTCAATGGAGGAGGCAATCAGCCCCAGCATTTT.

The chain joins TRBV3-1 (or the pseudogene TRBV3-2) to TRBJ2-7; 10 bases fit TRBD1. Germline-derived CDR1 and CDR2 are LGHDT and YNNKEL (reference sequence). Trimming removed 2 bases from V and 5 bases from J; junction bases left unmatched: 6. The CDR3 spans 15 residues. CDR3 amino acids: CASSQSGQGFDEQYF. The CDR3 DNA reads as TGTGCCAGCAGCCAATCGGGACAGGGGTTCGACGAGCAGTACTTC.